This note documents a single T cell receptor (beta chain) sequence. Its antigen is unidentified. This specimen comes from a study of monozygotic twins with inflammatory bowel disease. This CDR3 has 14 residues. Per sample, reverse transcription was split into eight reactions. Reanalyzing the 5' RACE reads, TCRdb keeps one entry per CDR3 protein, without DNA. Its clone listing holds about 380,000 distinct CDR3 sequences. Findings of the study overall: Relative clonotype sharing with others was diminished in IBD patients versus healthy twins, particularly with disease activity. T cell subtypes were not distinguishable in this analysis. IBD patients displayed reduced TCRbeta diversity (inverse Simpson) when set against healthy co-twins.

The V and J genes are TRBV12-3 or TRBV12-4 and TRBJ1-2; the TCRdb call, TRBD1, lacks DNA for checking. Material: blood. The receptor was isolated from a human donor with ulcerative colitis or Crohn's disease, or a healthy co-twin of an affected twin (not recorded which). The CDR3 sequence: CASSPTGPNYGYTF.